This T cell receptor (beta chain) derives from a study of T cell responses to AZD1222 COVID-19 vaccine. The germline V and J ends were trimmed by 2 bases and 4 bases, with 8 bases remaining between them. Germline V gives CDR1 MDHEN, CDR2 SYDVKM. This CDR3 spans 13 amino acids. The study, taken as a whole, reports: Only a handful of AZD1222 recipients, more than 5 in all, had baseline seropositivity. The sample set comprised mostly white British donors with more females, and clonal diversity was possibly underestimated. None of the repertoires were sampled until the peak T cell response had passed. Receipt of two AZD1222 doses was followed by a rise in Spike-specific TCR breadth and depth.

The repertoire was sequenced with immunoSEQ multiplex PCR; TCRdb's copy has only in-frame clones and lacks some. Altogether 140,000 to 150,000 clones are present, 92% being singletons, with the ten largest covering roughly 4%. For this clone: Its target is unknown.

Material: peripheral blood, obtained on day 0 of AZD1222 vaccination. The rearrangement uses TRBV28 and TRBJ1-2; D not resolved. The receptor's source is an adult in good health. This chain's CDR3 is CASSLDLIYGYTF. CDR3 sequence (DNA): TGTGCCAGCAGTTTAGACCTAATCTATGGCTACACCTTC.